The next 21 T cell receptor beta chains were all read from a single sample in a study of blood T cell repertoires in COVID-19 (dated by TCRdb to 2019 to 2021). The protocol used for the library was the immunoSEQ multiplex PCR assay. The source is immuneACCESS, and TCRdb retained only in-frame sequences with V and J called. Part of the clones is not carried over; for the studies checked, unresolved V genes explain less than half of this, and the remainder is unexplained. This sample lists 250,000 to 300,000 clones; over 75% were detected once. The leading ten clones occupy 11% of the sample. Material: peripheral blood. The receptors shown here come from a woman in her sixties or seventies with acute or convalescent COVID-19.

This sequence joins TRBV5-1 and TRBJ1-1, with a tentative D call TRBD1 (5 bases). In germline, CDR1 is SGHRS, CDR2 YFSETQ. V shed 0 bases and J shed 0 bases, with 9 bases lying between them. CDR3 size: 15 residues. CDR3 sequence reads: CASSLVDIMNTEAFF. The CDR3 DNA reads TGCGCCAGCAGCTTGGTGGACATCATGAACACTGAAGCTTTCTTT.

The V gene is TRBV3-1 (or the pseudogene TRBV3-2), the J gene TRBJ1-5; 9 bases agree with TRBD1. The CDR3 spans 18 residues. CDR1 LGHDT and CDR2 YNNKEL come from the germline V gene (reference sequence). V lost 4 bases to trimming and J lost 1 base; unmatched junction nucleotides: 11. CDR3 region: CASSLDRDRAWSNQPQHF. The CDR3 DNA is TGTGCCAGCAGCCTCGACCGGGACAGGGCTTGGAGCAATCAGCCCCAGCATTTT.

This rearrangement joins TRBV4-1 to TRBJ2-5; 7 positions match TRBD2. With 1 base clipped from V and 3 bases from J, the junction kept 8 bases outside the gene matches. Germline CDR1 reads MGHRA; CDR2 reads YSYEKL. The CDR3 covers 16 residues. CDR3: CASSQAQAGLEETQYF. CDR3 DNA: TGCGCCAGCAGCCAAGCCCAAGCGGGGTTAGAAGAGACCCAGTACTTC.

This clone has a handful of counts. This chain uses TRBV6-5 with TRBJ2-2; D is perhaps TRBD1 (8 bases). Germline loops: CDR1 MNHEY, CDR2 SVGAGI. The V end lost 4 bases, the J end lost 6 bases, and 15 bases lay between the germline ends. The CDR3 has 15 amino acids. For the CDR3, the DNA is TGTGCCAGCAGTTGGGGGGGACAGGCCTCCGGGGAGCTGTTTTTT. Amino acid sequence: CASSWGGQASGELFF.

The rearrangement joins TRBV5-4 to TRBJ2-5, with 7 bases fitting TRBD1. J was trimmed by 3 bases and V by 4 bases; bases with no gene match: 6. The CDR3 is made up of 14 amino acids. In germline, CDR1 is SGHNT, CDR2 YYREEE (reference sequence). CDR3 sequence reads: CASSLTGVEETQYF. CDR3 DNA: TGTGCCAGCAGCCTTACAGGGGTGGAAGAGACCCAGTACTTC.

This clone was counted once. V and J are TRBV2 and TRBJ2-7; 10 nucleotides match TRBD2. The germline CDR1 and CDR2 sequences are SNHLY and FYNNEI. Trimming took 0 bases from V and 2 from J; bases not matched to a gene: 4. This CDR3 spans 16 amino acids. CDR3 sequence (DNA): TGTGCCAGCAGTGAAGCGGGTAGCGGGGGGCCCTACGAGCAGTACTTC. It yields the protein CASSEAGSGGPYEQYF. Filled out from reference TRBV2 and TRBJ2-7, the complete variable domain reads EPEVTQTPSHQVTQMGQEVILRCVPISNHLYFYWYRQILGQKVEFLVSFYNNEISEKSEIFDDQFSVERPDGSNFTLKIRSTKLEDSAMYFCASSEAGSGGPYEQYFGPGTRLTVT.

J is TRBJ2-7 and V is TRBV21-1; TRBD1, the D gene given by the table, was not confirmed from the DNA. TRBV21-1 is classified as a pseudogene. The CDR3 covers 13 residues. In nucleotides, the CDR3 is TGTGCCAGCAGCAATGACAAGACCTACGAGCAGTACTTC. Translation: CASSNDKTYEQYF.

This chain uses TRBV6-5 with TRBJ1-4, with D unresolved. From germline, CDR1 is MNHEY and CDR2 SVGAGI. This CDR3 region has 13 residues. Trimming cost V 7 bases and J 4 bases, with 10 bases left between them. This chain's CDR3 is CASNGGINEKLFF. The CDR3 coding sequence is TGTGCCAGCAATGGAGGGATTAATGAAAAACTGTTTTTT.

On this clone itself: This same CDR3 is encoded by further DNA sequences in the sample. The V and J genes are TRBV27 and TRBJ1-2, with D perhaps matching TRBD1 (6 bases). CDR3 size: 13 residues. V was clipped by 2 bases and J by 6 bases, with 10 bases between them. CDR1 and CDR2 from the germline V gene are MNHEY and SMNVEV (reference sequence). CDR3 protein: CASSLRGGNGYTF. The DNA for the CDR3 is TGTGCCAGCAGTTTAAGGGGGGGCAATGGCTACACCTTC.

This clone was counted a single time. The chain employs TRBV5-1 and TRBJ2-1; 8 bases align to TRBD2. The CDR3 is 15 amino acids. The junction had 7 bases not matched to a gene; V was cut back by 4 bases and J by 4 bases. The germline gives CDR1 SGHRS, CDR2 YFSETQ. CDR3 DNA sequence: TGCGCCAGCAGCGGTAGACTAGCGCAATACAATGAGCAGTTCTTC. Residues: CASSGRLAQYNEQFF.

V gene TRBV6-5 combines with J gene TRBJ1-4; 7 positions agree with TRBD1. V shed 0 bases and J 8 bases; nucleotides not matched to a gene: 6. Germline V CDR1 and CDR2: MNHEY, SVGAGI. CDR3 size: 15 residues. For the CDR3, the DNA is TGTGCCAGCAGTTACTCTAGACAGGGCGGGGAAAAACTGTTTTTT. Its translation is CASSYSRQGGEKLFF.

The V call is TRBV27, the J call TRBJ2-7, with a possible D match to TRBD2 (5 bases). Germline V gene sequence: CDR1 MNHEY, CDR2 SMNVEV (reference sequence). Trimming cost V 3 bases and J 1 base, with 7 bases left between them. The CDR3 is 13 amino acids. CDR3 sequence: CASSFRGSYEQYF. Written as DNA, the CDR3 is TGTGCCAGCAGTTTTCGGGGATCCTACGAGCAGTACTTC.

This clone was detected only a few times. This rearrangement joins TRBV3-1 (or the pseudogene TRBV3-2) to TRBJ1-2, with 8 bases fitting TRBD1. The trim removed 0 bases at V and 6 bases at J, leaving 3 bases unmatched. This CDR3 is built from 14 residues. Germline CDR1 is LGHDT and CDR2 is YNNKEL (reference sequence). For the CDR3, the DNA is TGTGCCAGCAGCCAAGAGCAGGGGGCGCATGGCTACACCTTC. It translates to CASSQEQGAHGYTF.

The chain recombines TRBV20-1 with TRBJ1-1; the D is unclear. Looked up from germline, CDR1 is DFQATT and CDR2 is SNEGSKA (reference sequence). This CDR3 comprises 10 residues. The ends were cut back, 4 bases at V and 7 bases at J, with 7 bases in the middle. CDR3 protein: CSANTIEAFF. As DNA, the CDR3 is TGCAGTGCTAACACCATTGAAGCTTTCTTT.

Here the CDR3 reads CASSETAGYRQPQHF. DNA of the CDR3: TGTGCCAGTAGCGAGACAGCAGGGTACCGTCAGCCCCAGCATTTT. The V call is TRBV19, the J call TRBJ1-5, with a tentative D call TRBD1 (5 bases). CDR3 length equals 15 residues. Germline V gene lookup returns CDR1 LNHDA and CDR2 SQIVND (reference sequence). The germline V and J ends were trimmed by 6 bases and 6 bases, with 18 bases remaining between them.

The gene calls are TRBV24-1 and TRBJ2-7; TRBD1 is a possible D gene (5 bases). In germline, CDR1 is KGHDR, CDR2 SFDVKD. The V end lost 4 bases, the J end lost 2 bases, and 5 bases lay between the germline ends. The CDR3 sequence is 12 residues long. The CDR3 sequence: CATSDRAYEQYF. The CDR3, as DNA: TGTGCCACCAGTGACAGGGCCTACGAGCAGTACTTC.

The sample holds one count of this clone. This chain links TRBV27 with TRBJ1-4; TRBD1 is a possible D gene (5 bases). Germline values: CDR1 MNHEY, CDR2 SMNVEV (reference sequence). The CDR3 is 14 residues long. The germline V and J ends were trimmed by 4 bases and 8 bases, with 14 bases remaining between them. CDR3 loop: CASSYGGGKEKLFF. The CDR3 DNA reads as TGTGCCAGCAGTTACGGGGGGGGAAAGGAAAAACTGTTTTTT.

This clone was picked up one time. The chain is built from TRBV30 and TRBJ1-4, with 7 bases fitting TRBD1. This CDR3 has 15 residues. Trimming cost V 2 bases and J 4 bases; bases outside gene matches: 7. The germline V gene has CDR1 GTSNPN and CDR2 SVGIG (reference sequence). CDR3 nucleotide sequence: TGTGCCTGGAGTCCAGGGACAGCTTTTAATGAAAAACTGTTTTTT. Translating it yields CAWSPGTAFNEKLFF.

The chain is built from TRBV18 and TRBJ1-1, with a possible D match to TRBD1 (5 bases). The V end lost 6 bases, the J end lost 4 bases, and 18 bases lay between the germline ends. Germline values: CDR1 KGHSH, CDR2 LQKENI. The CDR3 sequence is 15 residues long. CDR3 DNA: TGTGCCAGCTCCCAGGTACAGGCCACCCGCACTGAAGCTTTCTTT. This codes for CASSQVQATRTEAFF.

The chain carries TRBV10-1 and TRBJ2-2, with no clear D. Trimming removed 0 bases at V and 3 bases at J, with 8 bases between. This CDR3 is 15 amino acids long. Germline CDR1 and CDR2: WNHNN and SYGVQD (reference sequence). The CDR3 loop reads CASSESTGYTGELFF. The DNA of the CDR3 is TGCGCCAGCAGTGAGTCTACCGGGTACACCGGGGAGCTGTTTTTT.

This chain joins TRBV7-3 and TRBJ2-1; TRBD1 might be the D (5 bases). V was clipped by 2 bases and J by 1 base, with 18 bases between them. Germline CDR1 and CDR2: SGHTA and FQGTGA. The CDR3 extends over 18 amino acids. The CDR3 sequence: CASSLQGFPTRSYNEQFF. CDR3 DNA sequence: TGTGCCAGCAGCTTACAGGGTTTCCCCACTCGTTCCTACAATGAGCAGTTCTTC.